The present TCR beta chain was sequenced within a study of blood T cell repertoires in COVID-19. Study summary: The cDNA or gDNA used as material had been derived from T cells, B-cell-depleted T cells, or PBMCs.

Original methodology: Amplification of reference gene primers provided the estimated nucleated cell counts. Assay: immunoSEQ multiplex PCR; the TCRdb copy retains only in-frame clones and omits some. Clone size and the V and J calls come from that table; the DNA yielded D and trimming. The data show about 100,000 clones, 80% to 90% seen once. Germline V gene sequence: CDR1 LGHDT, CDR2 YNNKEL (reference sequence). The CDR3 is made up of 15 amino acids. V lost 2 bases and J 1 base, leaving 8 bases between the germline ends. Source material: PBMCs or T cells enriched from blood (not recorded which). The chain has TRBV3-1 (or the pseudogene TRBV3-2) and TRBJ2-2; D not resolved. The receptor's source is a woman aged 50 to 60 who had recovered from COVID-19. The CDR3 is CASSQTAGNTGELFF. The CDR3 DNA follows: TGTGCCAGCAGCCAAACAGCAGGGAACACCGGGGAGCTGTTTTTT.